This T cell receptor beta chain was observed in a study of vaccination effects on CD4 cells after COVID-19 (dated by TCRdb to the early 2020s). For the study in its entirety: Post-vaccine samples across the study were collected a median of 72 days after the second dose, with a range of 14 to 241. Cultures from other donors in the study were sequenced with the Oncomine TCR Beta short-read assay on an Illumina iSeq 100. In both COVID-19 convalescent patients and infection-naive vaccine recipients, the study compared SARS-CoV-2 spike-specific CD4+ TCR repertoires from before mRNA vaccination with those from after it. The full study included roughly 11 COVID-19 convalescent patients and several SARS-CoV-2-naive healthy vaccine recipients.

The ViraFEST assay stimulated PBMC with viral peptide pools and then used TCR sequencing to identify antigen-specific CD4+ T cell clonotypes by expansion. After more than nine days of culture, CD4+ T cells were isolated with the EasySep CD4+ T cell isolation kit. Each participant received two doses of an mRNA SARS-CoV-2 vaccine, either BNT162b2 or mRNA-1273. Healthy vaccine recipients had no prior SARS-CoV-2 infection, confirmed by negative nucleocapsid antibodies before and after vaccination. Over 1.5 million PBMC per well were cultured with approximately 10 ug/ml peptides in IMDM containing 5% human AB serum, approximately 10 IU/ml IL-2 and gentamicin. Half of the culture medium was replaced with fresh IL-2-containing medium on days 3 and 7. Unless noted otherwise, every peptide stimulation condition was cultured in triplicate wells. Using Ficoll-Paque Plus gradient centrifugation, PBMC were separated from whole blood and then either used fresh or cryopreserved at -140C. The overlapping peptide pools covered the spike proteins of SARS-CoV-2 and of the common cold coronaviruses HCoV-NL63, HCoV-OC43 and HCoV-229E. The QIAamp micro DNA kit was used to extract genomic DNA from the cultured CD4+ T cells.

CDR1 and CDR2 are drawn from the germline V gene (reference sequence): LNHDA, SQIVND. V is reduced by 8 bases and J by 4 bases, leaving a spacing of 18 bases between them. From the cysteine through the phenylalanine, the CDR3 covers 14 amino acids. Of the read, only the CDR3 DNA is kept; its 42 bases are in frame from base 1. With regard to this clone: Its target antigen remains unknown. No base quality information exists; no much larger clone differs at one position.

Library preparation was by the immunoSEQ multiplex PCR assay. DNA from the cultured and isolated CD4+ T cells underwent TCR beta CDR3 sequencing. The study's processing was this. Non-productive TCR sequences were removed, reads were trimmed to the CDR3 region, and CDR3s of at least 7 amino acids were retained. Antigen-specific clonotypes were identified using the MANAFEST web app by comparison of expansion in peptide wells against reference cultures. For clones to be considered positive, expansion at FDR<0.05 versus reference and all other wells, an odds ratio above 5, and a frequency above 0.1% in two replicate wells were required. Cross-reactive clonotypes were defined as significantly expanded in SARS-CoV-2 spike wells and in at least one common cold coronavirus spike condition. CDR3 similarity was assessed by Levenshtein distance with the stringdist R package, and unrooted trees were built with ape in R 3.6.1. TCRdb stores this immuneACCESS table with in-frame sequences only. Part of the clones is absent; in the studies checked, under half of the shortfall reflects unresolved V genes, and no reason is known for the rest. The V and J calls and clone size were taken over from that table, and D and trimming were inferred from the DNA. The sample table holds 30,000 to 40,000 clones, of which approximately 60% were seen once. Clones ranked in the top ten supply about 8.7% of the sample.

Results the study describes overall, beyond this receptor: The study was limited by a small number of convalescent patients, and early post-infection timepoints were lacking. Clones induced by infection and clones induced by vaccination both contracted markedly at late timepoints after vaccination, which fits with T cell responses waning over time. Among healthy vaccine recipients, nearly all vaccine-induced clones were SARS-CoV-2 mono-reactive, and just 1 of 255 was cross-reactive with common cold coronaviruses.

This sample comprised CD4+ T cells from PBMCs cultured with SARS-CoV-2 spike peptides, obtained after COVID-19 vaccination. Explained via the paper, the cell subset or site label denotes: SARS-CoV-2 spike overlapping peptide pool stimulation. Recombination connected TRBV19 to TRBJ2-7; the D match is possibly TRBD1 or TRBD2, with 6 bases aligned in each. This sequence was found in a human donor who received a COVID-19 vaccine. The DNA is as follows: TGTGCCAGTCGACGGGCCGGGGGCCAATACGAGCAGTACTTC. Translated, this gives CASRRAGGQYEQYF.